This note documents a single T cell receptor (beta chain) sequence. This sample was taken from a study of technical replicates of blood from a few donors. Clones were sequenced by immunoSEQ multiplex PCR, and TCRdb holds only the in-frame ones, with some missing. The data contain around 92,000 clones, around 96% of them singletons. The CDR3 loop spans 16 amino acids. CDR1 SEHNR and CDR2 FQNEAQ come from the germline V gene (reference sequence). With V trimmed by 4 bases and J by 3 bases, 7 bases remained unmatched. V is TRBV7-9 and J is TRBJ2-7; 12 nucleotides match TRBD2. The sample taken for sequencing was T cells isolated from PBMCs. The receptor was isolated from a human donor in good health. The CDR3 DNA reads TGTGCCAGCAGCTGGTTGACTAGCGGGGGTTTCTACGAGCAGTACTTC. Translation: CASSWLTSGGFYEQYF. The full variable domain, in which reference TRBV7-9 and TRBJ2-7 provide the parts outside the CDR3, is DTGVSQNPRHKITKRGQNVTFRCDPISEHNRLYWYRQTLGQGPEFLTYFQNEAQLEKSRLLSDRFSAERPKGSFSTLEIQRTEQGDSAMYLCASSWLTSGGFYEQYFGPGTRLTVT.